A single sample is the source of the 5 T cell receptor beta chains below, sequenced in a study of sequential checkpoint blockade in melanoma. The treatment is: randomized to nivolumab then ipilimumab (arm A) or the reverse (arm B). Generated by immunoSEQ multiplex PCR, the TCRdb table keeps only in-frame clones and is missing some. The table records under 9,000 clones, around three fifths of them present only once. Specimen: CD8+ T cells sorted from blood (inferred from file names), collected from a patient given nivolumab and ipilimumab in sequence. The receptor source for this set is a human patient with melanoma. Some clones in this sample may be carry-over from other donors' samples.

The rearrangement joins TRBV4-2 to TRBJ2-3, with a weak D call TRBD2 (7 bases). Germline V CDR1 and CDR2: LGHNA, YNFKEQ. Trimming removed 0 bases at V and 5 bases at J, with 12 bases between. The CDR3 consists of 15 residues. CDR3 bases: TGTGCCAGCAGCCAAGAGGGGGGGGCAGGAGATACGCAGTATTTT. This gives the protein CASSQEGGAGDTQYF.

This clone was observed a few times. The chain employs TRBV4-1 and TRBJ1-5, with a weak D call TRBD1 (6 bases). V was pared by 0 bases and J by 3 bases, with 9 bases between. Germline CDR1 reads MGHRA; CDR2 reads YSYEKL. This CDR3 has 15 amino acids. The DNA for the CDR3 is TGCGCCAGCAGCCAAGATACAGGGATCAATCAGCCCCAGCATTTT. The encoded protein is CASSQDTGINQPQHF.

This rearrangement joins TRBV28 to TRBJ1-2; D is undetermined. The CDR3 is 17 residues long. Germline CDR1 and CDR2: MDHEN and SYDVKM. The V gene lost 6 bases and the J gene lost 0 bases, with 20 bases spanning the gap. CDR3 in amino acids: CASSPSGRRYSNYGYTF. The CDR3 DNA follows: TGTGCCAGCAGCCCGTCCGGGAGACGGTATTCTAACTATGGCTACACCTTC.

This sequence joins TRBV5-6 and TRBJ1-6; 7 nucleotides agree with TRBD1. Looked up from germline, CDR1 is SGHDT and CDR2 is YYEEEE. V trimming: 3 bases; J trimming: 3 bases; junction bases outside the gene matches: 3. This CDR3 has 15 residues. The CDR3 DNA reads as TGTGCCAGCAGCTGGGGACAGATCTATAATTCACCCCTCCACTTT. Translated: CASSWGQIYNSPLHF. Supplemented by reference TRBV5-6 and TRBJ1-6, the full variable domain reads DAGVTQSPTHLIKTRGQQVTLRCSPKSGHDTVSWYQQALGQGPQFIFQYYEEEERQRGNFPDRFSGHQFPNYSSELNVNALLLGDSALYLCASSWGQIYNSPLHFGNGTRLTVT.

This clone was counted between two and nine times. The J gene is TRBJ2-7, the V gene TRBV11-2; 13 bases fit TRBD2. V was clipped by 5 bases and J by 2 bases; unmatched bases: 3. Germline V lookup: CDR1 SGHAT, CDR2 FQNNGV. CDR3 size: 15 residues. CDR3 amino acids: CASSQGTSGAYEQYF. For the CDR3, the DNA is TGTGCCAGCAGCCAAGGGACTAGCGGGGCCTACGAGCAGTACTTC.